These 32 T cell receptor beta chains were sequenced from one sample in a study of blood T cell repertoires in COVID-19 (dated by TCRdb to 2018 to 2020). The protocol used for the library was the immunoSEQ multiplex PCR assay. The immuneACCESS repertoire file appears here via TCRdb, limited to in-frame rearrangements. These files lack a portion of the clones; in checked studies, under half of the deficit traces to unresolved V genes, and the cause of the others is not known. Counted in this sample were under 150,000 clones; more than 75% of them appeared once. Approximately 8% of the sample goes to the ten largest clones. Sequenced material: peripheral blood. The source is a man aged 45-65 years with acute or convalescent COVID-19.

This clone turned up a few times. This chain joins TRBV5-6 and TRBJ2-7, with a tentative D call TRBD1 (5 bases). This CDR3 is 15 amino acids long. CDR1 is SGHDT, CDR2 YYEEEE, per germline. Trimming cost V 0 bases and J 2 bases, with 12 bases left between them. The CDR3 loop is CASSLGAGKAYEQYF. CDR3 DNA: TGTGCCAGCAGCTTGGGAGCAGGGAAAGCCTACGAGCAGTACTTC.

In this sample, this clone turned up a few times. The rearrangement joins TRBV27 to TRBJ2-1; a possible D gene is TRBD1 (7 bases). The CDR3 sequence is 14 residues long. Trimming removed 6 bases at V and 11 bases at J, with 20 bases between. CDR1 and CDR2 from the germline V gene are MNHEY and SMNVEV (reference sequence). CDR3: CASRPGGSGKKQFF. DNA of the CDR3: TGTGCCAGCAGGCCAGGGGGGTCTGGGAAAAAGCAGTTCTTC.

The chain joins TRBV12-3 or TRBV12-4 to TRBJ1-2; D is unclear. The CDR3 extends over 13 amino acids. Trimming took 7 bases from V and 8 from J, leaving 17 bases between them. For the CDR3, the DNA is TGTGCCAGCATTAAGGGCCTCTCGGGGGGCTACACCTTC. Amino acids: CASIKGLSGGYTF.

The rearrangement links TRBV27 to TRBJ1-4; TRBD1 aligns across 8 bases. V was pared by 5 bases and J by 7 bases, with 9 bases of the junction left unmatched. CDR3 size: 15 residues. Germline V lookup: CDR1 MNHEY, CDR2 SMNVEV (reference sequence). The CDR3 loop reads CASSTGQGRGEKLFF. CDR3 DNA sequence: TGTGCCAGCAGTACCGGACAGGGAAGGGGTGAAAAACTGTTTTTT.

The chain recombines TRBV6-6 with TRBJ1-1, with TRBD1 matching over 7 bases. Trimming cost V 6 bases and J 3 bases; bases outside gene matches: 13. Per germline, CDR1 MNHNY and CDR2 SVGAGI (reference sequence). The CDR3 spans 16 residues. CDR3 protein: CASRTSTGHGDTEAFF. CDR3 sequence (DNA): TGTGCCAGCAGAACCTCGACAGGGCACGGTGACACTGAAGCTTTCTTT.

The V and J genes are TRBV20-1 and TRBJ2-3; tentatively, D is TRBD2 (6 bases). This CDR3 has 11 residues. The V gene's germline CDR1 is DFQATT and CDR2 SNEGSKA (reference sequence). V gave up 5 bases and J gave up 3 bases, with 6 bases separating them. The chain's CDR3 is CSARGTDTQYF. DNA for the CDR3: TGCAGTGCTCGGGGGACAGATACGCAGTATTTT.

The CDR3 DNA follows: TGTGCCTGGAGTGATCCCACGACTCAAGCCGGGGCCAACGTCCTGACTTTC. Residues: CAWSDPTTQAGANVLTF. V and J are TRBV30 and TRBJ2-6; no definite D call. Looked up from germline, CDR1 is GTSNPN and CDR2 is SVGIG (reference sequence). V gave up 1 base and J gave up 4 bases, with 17 bases separating them. The length of the CDR3 is 17 residues. The entire variable domain, with the rest obtained from reference TRBV30 and TRBJ2-6, is as follows: SQTIHQWPATLVQPVGSPLSLECTVEGTSNPNLYWYRQAAGRGLQLLFYSVGIGQISSEVPQNLSASRPQDRQFILSSKKLLLSDSGFYLCAWSDPTTQAGANVLTFGAGSRLTVL.

The rearrangement uses TRBV2 and TRBJ2-7; a possible D gene is TRBD2 (5 bases). Germline V gene lookup returns CDR1 SNHLY and CDR2 FYNNEI. The CDR3 covers 14 residues. V was trimmed by 4 bases and J by 4 bases, leaving 14 bases between them. CDR3 sequence: CASSAGLRFYEQYF. The CDR3 coding sequence is TGTGCCAGCAGTGCGGGGTTGAGGTTTTACGAGCAGTACTTC.

A remark on this clone: One end of the junction varies from germline; a read error may be responsible. This chain links TRBV11-2 with TRBJ1-1; 7 nucleotides align to TRBD1. Germline CDR1 reads SGHAT; CDR2 reads FQNNGV. The CDR3 length is 13 residues. The DNA for the CDR3 is TGTGCCACTAGACCAGGGGGGAACTCTGAAGCTTTCTTT. Translating gives CATRPGGNSEAFF.

This chain joins TRBV5-4 and TRBJ2-7; 9 nucleotides match TRBD2. V lost 3 bases to trimming and J lost 6 bases; unmatched junction nucleotides: 7. The CDR3 contains 14 residues. The germline V gene has CDR1 SGHNT and CDR2 YYREEE (reference sequence). This chain's CDR3 is CASSSGLAVGEQYF. The CDR3 bases are TGTGCCAGCAGCTCGGGACTAGCAGTCGGCGAGCAGTACTTC. Full variable domain (remainder filled in from reference TRBV5-4 and TRBJ2-7): ETGVTQSPTHLIKTRGQQVTLRCSSQSGHNTVSWYQQALGQGPQFIFQYYREEENGRGNFPPRFSGLQFPNYSSELNVNALELDDSALYLCASSSGLAVGEQYFGPGTRLTVT.

This chain links TRBV4-1 with TRBJ1-5; the match to TRBD1 covers 8 bases. This CDR3 is built from 16 residues. The V gene's germline CDR1 is MGHRA and CDR2 YSYEKL. The V and J ends lost 4 bases and 1 base, in that order; junction bases with no gene match: 6. In DNA form, the CDR3 reads TGCGCCAGCAGCCTCACAGGGGGAGTAAGCAATCAGCCCCAGCATTTT. Protein: CASSLTGGVSNQPQHF.

J is TRBJ1-5 and V is TRBV6-5; 8 bases fit TRBD1. The CDR3 is made up of 14 amino acids. With 7 bases clipped from V and 5 bases from J, the junction kept 7 bases outside the gene matches. Germline V lookup: CDR1 MNHEY, CDR2 SVGAGI. The CDR3 reads CASTPTGDHQPQHF. The CDR3 nucleotides are TGTGCCAGCACCCCGACAGGGGACCATCAGCCCCAGCATTTT.

The table lists this clone with a count of one. The J gene is TRBJ1-2, the V gene TRBV6-5, with TRBD1 matching 7 bases. Germline V lookup: CDR1 MNHEY, CDR2 SVGAGI. The V and J ends lost 6 bases and 7 bases, in that order; junction bases with no gene match: 11. The CDR3 contains 14 residues. CDR3 sequence: CASSRTGLSSGYTF. CDR3 sequence (DNA): TGTGCCAGCAGCCGGACAGGACTTTCTAGTGGCTACACCTTC.

The V and J genes are TRBV6-6 and TRBJ1-2; D is unresolved. The ends were cut back, 5 bases at V and 0 bases at J, with 7 bases in the middle. Germline values: CDR1 MNHNY, CDR2 SVGAGI (reference sequence). The CDR3 runs 13 residues. The CDR3 DNA sequence: TGTGCCAGCAGTCTGCTAGCTAACTATGGCTACACCTTC. Residues: CASSLLANYGYTF.

The gene calls are TRBV7-2 and TRBJ2-1; 8 bases match TRBD2. V lost 5 bases, J lost 12 bases, and 9 bases stayed unmatched. This CDR3 has 13 amino acids. Looked up from germline, CDR1 is SGHTA and CDR2 is FQGNSA. This CDR3 is CASSPQASGGQFF. The CDR3 nucleotides are TGTGCCAGCAGCCCTCAGGCAAGCGGGGGGCAGTTCTTC.

The table lists this clone with a count of one. This rearrangement joins TRBV27 to TRBJ2-1; TRBD2 agrees at 11 bases. After removal of 8 bases from V and 3 bases from J, the junction contained 24 bases not matched to a gene. The CDR3 loop spans 21 amino acids. Per germline, CDR1 MNHEY and CDR2 SMNVEV (reference sequence). The chain's CDR3 is CASGRVGLAGGLGWGYNEQFF. The CDR3 bases are TGTGCCAGCGGTAGAGTTGGGCTAGCGGGAGGATTGGGGTGGGGCTACAATGAGCAGTTCTTC.

CDR3 DNA sequence: TGTGCCAGCACCACAAATGTAGGAAACACCATATATTTT. Its protein is CASTTNVGNTIYF. The chain employs TRBV6-6 and TRBJ1-3; D uncertain. The V end was cut by 7 bases, the J end by 4 bases, with 11 bases between. Germline assignment: CDR1 MNHNY and CDR2 SVGAGI (reference sequence). The CDR3 loop spans 13 amino acids.

The V and J genes are TRBV27 and TRBJ2-7; TRBD1 is a possible D gene (6 bases). The V gene's germline CDR1 is MNHEY and CDR2 SMNVEV (reference sequence). The CDR3 totals 14 residues. The V gene lost 4 bases and the J gene lost 2 bases, with 12 bases spanning the gap. In nucleotides, the CDR3 is TGTGCCAGCAGTTCGTCTGGGGGCACCTACGAGCAGTACTTC. This encodes CASSSSGGTYEQYF.

CDR3 sequence reads: CASRARDRVQETQYF. CDR3 coding DNA: TGTGCCAGCAGAGCACGGGACAGGGTGCAAGAGACCCAGTACTTC. The chain carries TRBV2 and TRBJ2-5, with 9 bases identical to TRBD1. V was clipped by 6 bases and J by 2 bases; unmatched bases: 7. Looked up from germline, CDR1 is SNHLY and CDR2 is FYNNEI. The CDR3 is made up of 15 amino acids.

The V gene is TRBV20-1, the J gene TRBJ1-3; maybe TRBD1 (5 bases). Per germline, CDR1 DFQATT and CDR2 SNEGSKA (reference sequence). The CDR3 is made up of 16 amino acids. The germline V and J ends were trimmed by 3 bases and 0 bases, with 15 bases remaining between them. The CDR3 DNA follows: TGCAGTGCTAGTGGAGAGGGGACTAGCTCTGGAAACACCATATATTTT. It is translated as CSASGEGTSSGNTIYF.

The chain carries TRBV25-1 and TRBJ1-4; 7 bases are shared with TRBD1. Germline assignment: CDR1 MGHDK and CDR2 SYGVNS. The CDR3 runs to 13 residues. J gave up 5 bases and V 8 bases, and 5 bases lay outside the gene matches. As DNA, the CDR3 is TGTGCCAGCCTGGCAGGGGGGAATGAAAAACTGTTTTTT. It codes for CASLAGGNEKLFF.

The chain uses TRBV7-2 and TRBJ1-1, with 8 positions matching TRBD1. In germline, CDR1 is SGHTA, CDR2 FQGNSA. The V and J ends lost 5 bases and 5 bases, in that order; junction bases with no gene match: 10. This CDR3 region has 15 residues. This CDR3 reads CASSLREQGATEAFF. The DNA of the CDR3 is TGTGCCAGCAGCCTCCGTGAGCAGGGGGCAACTGAAGCTTTCTTT. Full variable domain (remainder filled in from reference TRBV7-2 and TRBJ1-1): GAGVSQSPSNKVTEKGKDVELRCDPISGHTALYWYRQSLGQGLEFLIYFQGNSAPDKSGLPSDRFSAERTGGSVSTLTIQRTQQEDSAVYLCASSLREQGATEAFFGQGTRLTVV.

This sequence joins TRBV5-1 and TRBJ1-5, with a weak D call TRBD1 (6 bases). Germline CDR1 and CDR2: SGHRS and YFSETQ. The CDR3 consists of 16 residues. Deletions cut 4 bases from V and 0 bases from J, with 14 bases between. The DNA for the CDR3 is TGCGCCAGCAGCCCAACGGGGGGGGCTAGCAATCAGCCCCAGCATTTT. Its protein product is CASSPTGGASNQPQHF. Full variable domain (missing parts from reference TRBV5-1 and TRBJ1-5): KAGVTQTPRYLIKTRGQQVTLSCSPISGHRSVSWYQQTPGQGLQFLFEYFSETQRNKGNFPGRFSGRQFSNSRSEMNVSTLELGDSALYLCASSPTGGASNQPQHFGDGTRLSIL.

V usage is TRBV21-1 and J usage is TRBJ2-5; whether TRBD2, the table's D call, matches the DNA was not checked. TRBV21-1 is reported as a pseudogene. The CDR3 covers 17 residues. The CDR3 loop is CASSKEGLAGVGETQYF. In DNA, the CDR3 is TGTGCCAGCAGCAAGGAGGGACTAGCGGGAGTTGGGGAGACCCAGTACTTC.

V usage is TRBV29-1 and J usage is TRBJ2-7, with 11 bases aligning to TRBD1. V dropped 7 bases and J dropped 6; count of bases not matched to a gene: 5. This CDR3 is built from 12 residues. Per the germline V gene, CDR1 is SQVTM and CDR2 is ANQGSEA. CDR3 region: CSAQGQGGEQYF. DNA for the CDR3: TGCAGCGCCCAGGGACAGGGGGGCGAGCAGTACTTC.

This chain joins TRBV6-5 and TRBJ2-1, with 11 positions matching TRBD2. The germline CDR1 and CDR2 sequences are MNHEY and SVGAGI. The CDR3 has 15 residues. The V and J ends lost 5 bases and 3 bases, in that order; junction bases with no gene match: 3. The DNA of the CDR3 is TGTGCCAGCAGTCCTGGGACTAGCGGCTACAATGAGCAGTTCTTC. Amino acid sequence: CASSPGTSGYNEQFF.

The rearrangement links TRBV5-4 to TRBJ1-2; 7 bases match TRBD1. Looked up from germline, CDR1 is SGHNT and CDR2 is YYREEE (reference sequence). The CDR3 is 14 amino acids. V was clipped by 3 bases and J by 3 bases; unmatched bases: 5. CDR3 residues: CASSSDRNHYGYTF. CDR3 coding DNA: TGTGCCAGCAGCTCGGACAGGAATCACTATGGCTACACCTTC.

This rearrangement joins TRBV9 to TRBJ1-2; D perhaps matches TRBD1 (5 bases). Germline V CDR1 and CDR2: SGDLS, YYNGEE. V was clipped by 0 bases and J by 4 bases, with 13 bases between them. The CDR3 has 15 residues. As DNA, the CDR3 is TGTGCCAGCAGCGTAGAAGTGGGGGGTGGCTATGGCTACACCTTC. Translated: CASSVEVGGGYGYTF.

This clone was observed once. V is TRBV5-1 and J is TRBJ2-7; the match to TRBD2 covers 7 bases. V shed 0 bases, J shed 3 bases, and the junction held 15 bases outside the gene matches. The CDR3 spans 18 residues. Looked up from germline, CDR1 is SGHRS and CDR2 is YFSETQ. CDR3 in DNA: TGCGCCAGCAGCTTGGGGGCGAGCACTGGACTAGTCAGCTACGAGCAGTACTTC. It yields the protein CASSLGASTGLVSYEQYF.

J is TRBJ2-6 and V is TRBV7-9; no clear D. Trimming stripped 1 base from V and 0 bases from J, with 13 bases between. The CDR3 spans 18 residues. Germline loops: CDR1 SEHNR, CDR2 FQNEAQ (reference sequence). CDR3 coding DNA: TGTGCCAGCAGCTTAGGGCGGCGGCAAATCTCTGGGGCCAACGTCCTGACTTTC. Amino acid sequence: CASSLGRRQISGANVLTF.

The chain combines TRBV7-6 with TRBJ2-3; possible D gene TRBD2, 5 bases. This CDR3 comprises 18 residues. V was clipped by 2 bases and J by 0 bases, with 18 bases between them. Germline loops: CDR1 SGHVS, CDR2 FNYEAQ. As DNA, the CDR3 is TGTGCCAGCAGCTTAAGGTTGGGGAGTCCGACTAGCACAGATACGCAGTATTTT. Residues: CASSLRLGSPTSTDTQYF. The full variable domain, its missing parts supplied by reference TRBV7-6 and TRBJ2-3, is GAGVSQSPRYKVTKRGQDVALRCDPISGHVSLYWYRQALGQGPEFLTYFNYEAQQDKSGLPNDRFSAERPEGSISTLTIQRTEQRDSAMYRCASSLRLGSPTSTDTQYFGPGTRLTVL.

The V call is TRBV29-1, the J call TRBJ2-1; 7 positions agree with TRBD2. The CDR3 has 14 amino acids. CDR1 is SQVTM and CDR2 is ANQGSEA in the germline V gene. The CDR3 nucleotides read TGCAGGAGGGGCGGGACTACTATTTACAATGAGCAGTTCTTC. It yields the protein CRRGGTTIYNEQFF.